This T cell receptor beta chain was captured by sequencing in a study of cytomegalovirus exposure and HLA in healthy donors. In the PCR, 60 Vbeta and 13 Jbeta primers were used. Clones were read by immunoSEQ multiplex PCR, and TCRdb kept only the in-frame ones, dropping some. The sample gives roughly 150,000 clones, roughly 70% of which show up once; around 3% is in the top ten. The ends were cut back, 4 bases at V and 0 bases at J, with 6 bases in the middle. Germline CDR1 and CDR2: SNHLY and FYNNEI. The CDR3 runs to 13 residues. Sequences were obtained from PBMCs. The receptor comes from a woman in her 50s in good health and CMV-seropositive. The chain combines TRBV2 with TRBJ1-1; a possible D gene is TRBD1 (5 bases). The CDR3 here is CASSVQVNTEAFF. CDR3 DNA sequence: TGTGCCAGCAGTGTACAGGTGAACACTGAAGCTTTCTTT.